This TCR beta chain was observed in a study of post-analysis software for immune sequencing data. Regarding the study as a whole: F measure showed strong co-clustering of same-batch samples. In multiple sclerosis, normalized Chao1 diversity was significantly below that of controls.

This clonotype turned up a few times. Its antigen remains unknown. Libraries were made from TCR beta cDNA, and they carried unique molecular identifiers. TCRdb analysed the PCR reads with MiXCR anew, one entry per CDR3 protein. Of roughly 670,000 distinct CDR3 sequences listed, around 60% are singletons. Sequenced material: blood. The sequence came from a girl aged 2-10 years with multiple sclerosis.

The CDR3 DNA sequence: TGCAGTGCTAGGTCGGGGCTCACTGAAGCTTTCTTT. Amino acid sequence: CSARSGLTEAFF. This chain links TRBV20-1 with TRBJ1-1, with D perhaps TRBD1 (5 bases). The V gene's germline CDR1 is DFQATT and CDR2 SNEGSKA (reference sequence). CDR3 length: 12 residues. Trimming shortened V by 3 bases and J by 4 bases, and 9 bases separated the two germline ends.